This T cell receptor (beta chain) was identified in a study of cytomegalovirus exposure and HLA in healthy donors. PCR involved 60 Vbeta and 13 Jbeta primers. Only in-frame clones appear in the TCRdb table, and some are missing; sequencing was by immunoSEQ multiplex PCR. In the table there are 95,000 to 130,000 clones, about four fifths of which are singletons. V shed 5 bases and J shed 4 bases, with 9 bases lying between them. The CDR3 extends over 14 amino acids. Germline lookup yields CDR1 LNHDA and CDR2 SQIVND (reference sequence). Sequencing input: PBMCs. The sequence came from a woman in her 30s in good health and CMV-seronegative. The chain combines TRBV19 with TRBJ2-6; D is unresolved. The CDR3 coding sequence is TGTGCCAGTAGTGAGCGATCCGGGGCCAACGTCCTGACTTTC. Translated: CASSERSGANVLTF.